The 14 T cell receptor beta chains listed next were all sequenced from one sample in a study of long-term antiretroviral therapy in people with HIV. Version v3.0 of the immunoSEQ assay ran at survey level. This table comes from immunoSEQ multiplex PCR, and its TCRdb copy is limited to in-frame clones, with some not included. The sample holds fewer than 40,000 clones, 86% seen once. The input for sequencing was unsorted PBMCs, taken just before starting antiretroviral therapy. The receptors were gathered from a young woman with HIV.

This sequence joins TRBV7-9 and TRBJ2-1, with D possibly TRBD2 on 6 matching bases. This CDR3 region has 12 residues. Germline V lookup: CDR1 SEHNR, CDR2 FQNEAQ (reference sequence). V was shortened by 7 bases and J by 6 bases, with 10 bases between the two germline ends. This chain's CDR3 is CASIGAGNEQFF. DNA of the CDR3: TGTGCCAGCATAGGAGCGGGCAATGAGCAGTTCTTC. The whole variable domain, remainder taken from reference TRBV7-9 and TRBJ2-1, is DTGVSQNPRHKITKRGQNVTFRCDPISEHNRLYWYRQTLGQGPEFLTYFQNEAQLEKSRLLSDRFSAERPKGSFSTLEIQRTEQGDSAMYLCASIGAGNEQFFGPGTRLTVL.

The CDR3 here is CASSYRGGETQYF. Written as DNA, the CDR3 is TGTGCCAGCAGTTATAGGGGAGGCGAGACCCAGTACTTC. The V call is TRBV6-6, the J call TRBJ2-5; possibly TRBD2 for D (6 bases). Germline V gene sequence: CDR1 MNHNY, CDR2 SVGAGI (reference sequence). The CDR3 runs 13 residues. Trimming removed 3 bases at V and 5 bases at J, with 10 bases between.

The chain uses TRBV19 and TRBJ2-7, with TRBD1 matching over 7 bases. Germline values: CDR1 LNHDA, CDR2 SQIVND (reference sequence). The CDR3 is made up of 13 amino acids. This CDR3 is CARRRGGIYEQYF. The CDR3 region has the DNA TGTGCTCGACGGAGAGGGGGCATCTACGAGCAGTACTTC.

V gene TRBV19 combines with J gene TRBJ2-1; D is uncertain. V lost 4 bases, J lost 4 bases, and 8 bases lay in between. Germline CDR1 and CDR2: LNHDA and SQIVND (reference sequence). The CDR3 consists of 13 residues. The CDR3 bases are TGTGCCAGTAGTACCGTCTCTTACAATGAGCAGTTCTTC. It translates to CASSTVSYNEQFF.

The chain combines TRBV21-1 with TRBJ2-7; TRBD1, the table's D call, lacks a check against the DNA. TRBV21-1 is given as a pseudogene. The CDR3 is 21 amino acids. The CDR3 reads CASSQHPTCLPGQKDDYEQYF. CDR3 coding DNA: TGTGCCAGCAGCCAGCACCCGACGTGTCTTCCGGGACAGAAAGACGACTACGAGCAGTACTTC.

This chain links TRBV11-2 with TRBJ2-7, with 7 bases identical to TRBD1. Germline lookup yields CDR1 SGHAT and CDR2 FQNNGV. V dropped 3 bases and J dropped 3; count of bases not matched to a gene: 8. This CDR3 contains 15 residues. CDR3 bases: TGTGCCAGCAGCTTTAACCCGGGACAGAACTACGAGCAGTACTTC. Protein: CASSFNPGQNYEQYF. Together with reference TRBV11-2 and TRBJ2-7, the CDR3 gives the full variable domain: EAGVAQSPRYKIIEKRQSVAFWCNPISGHATLYWYQQILGQGPKLLIQFQNNGVVDDSQLPKDRFSAERLKGVDSTLKIQPAKLEDSAVYLCASSFNPGQNYEQYFGPGTRLTVT.

This clone was observed a single time. The genes are TRBV2 and TRBJ2-7; 12 bases line up with TRBD2. V lost 5 bases, J lost 2 bases, and 4 bases stayed unmatched. The CDR3 sequence is 15 residues long. CDR1 and CDR2 from the germline V gene are SNHLY and FYNNEI. Written as DNA, the CDR3 is TGTGCCAGCAGTCCGCGGACTAGCGGGACCTACGAGCAGTACTTC. It translates to CASSPRTSGTYEQYF.

The chain couples TRBV11-3 to TRBJ2-7; 9 bases fit TRBD2. After removal of 6 bases from V and 4 bases from J, the junction contained 10 bases not matched to a gene. Germline V CDR1 and CDR2: SGHNT, YENEEA. This CDR3 contains 15 residues. CDR3 coding DNA: TGTGCCAGCAGTCCCCTAGCGGGGCCAGGGTACGAGCAGTACTTC. As protein: CASSPLAGPGYEQYF.

The chain carries TRBV7-3 and TRBJ2-1; TRBD2 matches 9 bases. This CDR3 is 16 amino acids long. Germline CDR1 and CDR2: SGHTA and FQGTGA. V lost 1 base to trimming and J lost 2 bases; unmatched junction nucleotides: 3. CDR3 residues: CASSLRLAGAYNEQFF. The DNA for the CDR3 is TGTGCCAGCAGCTTAAGGTTAGCGGGAGCCTACAATGAGCAGTTCTTC.

This chain connects TRBV11-3 to TRBJ2-7, with no clear D. Germline V CDR1 and CDR2: SGHNT, YENEEA. The CDR3 sequence is 14 residues long. V dropped 1 base and J dropped 2 bases, with 9 bases sitting between them. CDR3 loop: CASSLGGEAYEQYF. DNA of the CDR3: TGTGCCAGCAGCTTAGGAGGAGAAGCCTACGAGCAGTACTTC.

J is TRBJ2-7 and V is TRBV10-3; 13 bases agree with TRBD2. Germline lookup yields CDR1 ENHRY and CDR2 SYGVKD. The V segment lost 7 bases and the J segment 4 bases; nucleotides outside the gene matches: 4. This CDR3 is 14 amino acids long. The CDR3 region is CAITRTSGSYEQYF. The CDR3 nucleotides are TGTGCCATCACCAGGACTAGCGGGAGTTACGAGCAGTACTTC.

V usage is TRBV5-1 and J usage is TRBJ1-4; D ambiguous. V lost 1 base and J lost 0, with 10 bases in between. The germline V gene has CDR1 SGHRS and CDR2 YFSETQ. This CDR3 contains 16 residues. CDR3 amino acids: CASSLSGFATNEKLFF. For the CDR3, the DNA is TGCGCCAGCAGCTTGTCTGGTTTCGCAACTAATGAAAAACTGTTTTTT.

The chain employs TRBV5-1 and TRBJ2-5, with D perhaps given as TRBD1 or TRBD2 (5 bases each). CDR3 length: 15 residues. V lost 5 bases to trimming and J lost 4 bases, with 18 bases between them. Germline CDR1 reads SGHRS; CDR2 reads YFSETQ. The CDR3 here is CASRYRPGTGETQYF. CDR3 sequence (DNA): TGCGCCAGCAGGTACCGGCCCGGGACGGGAGAGACCCAGTACTTC. Complete variable domain (other parts from reference TRBV5-1 and TRBJ2-5): KAGVTQTPRYLIKTRGQQVTLSCSPISGHRSVSWYQQTPGQGLQFLFEYFSETQRNKGNFPGRFSGRQFSNSRSEMNVSTLELGDSALYLCASRYRPGTGETQYFGPGTRLLVL.

The genes are TRBV2 and TRBJ2-5; TRBD1 agrees at 10 bases. Germline V gene lookup returns CDR1 SNHLY and CDR2 FYNNEI. Trimming took 6 bases from V and 5 from J; bases not matched to a gene: 6. The CDR3 length is 14 residues. CDR3 in amino acids: CASRGDRGGETQYF. CDR3 DNA sequence: TGTGCCAGCAGAGGGGACAGGGGAGGGGAGACCCAGTACTTC.